These 26 T cell receptor beta chains came from one sample sequenced in a study of cytomegalovirus exposure and HLA in healthy donors. The PCR used 60 Vbeta and 13 Jbeta primers. The repertoire was sequenced with immunoSEQ multiplex PCR; TCRdb's copy has only in-frame clones and lacks some. The sample table includes 150,000 to 200,000 clones. The sample comprised PBMCs. The receptors derive from a woman younger than 30 in good health and CMV-seropositive.

This chain connects TRBV6-1 to TRBJ2-5; maybe TRBD1 (6 bases). The CDR3 spans 12 residues. Trimming stripped 11 bases from V and 6 bases from J, with 16 bases between. The germline gives CDR1 MNHNS, CDR2 SASEGT. CDR3 loop: CAAWGHPKTQYF. CDR3 sequence (DNA): TGTGCCGCCTGGGGACACCCTAAGACCCAGTACTTC.

Comments on this clone: One end of the junction varies from germline; a read error may be responsible. The chain has TRBV5-3 and TRBJ1-5; D might be TRBD1 (5 bases). TRBV5-3 is an open reading frame whose function is uncertain. The CDR3 is 15 residues long. The CDR3 sequence is CASSYQGYSNQPQHF. CDR3 in DNA: TGTGCCAGCAGCTATCAGGGATATAGCAATCAGCCCCAGCATTTT.

The genes are TRBV29-1 and TRBJ2-5; 11 bases map to TRBD2. V lost 5 bases, J lost 2 bases, and 13 bases stayed unmatched. The V gene's germline CDR1 is SQVTM and CDR2 ANQGSEA. The CDR3 consists of 17 residues. The CDR3 region has the DNA TGCAGCGTTCAATTAGACACTAGCGGGAGTTCTCAAGAGACCCAGTACTTC. Protein product: CSVQLDTSGSSQETQYF.

This chain uses TRBV27 with TRBJ2-7; D call uncertain. The germline V gene has CDR1 MNHEY and CDR2 SMNVEV (reference sequence). With 6 bases removed from V and 3 bases from J, the gap between germline ends came to 12 bases. The CDR3 length is 13 residues. Here the CDR3 reads CASSLRPYYEQYF. CDR3 nucleotides: TGTGCCAGCAGCTTGCGCCCCTACTACGAGCAGTACTTC.

The chain joins TRBV18 to TRBJ2-5; 10 positions match TRBD2. The CDR3 spans 15 residues. V was pared by 3 bases and J by 4 bases, with 5 bases of the junction left unmatched. Germline V lookup: CDR1 KGHSH, CDR2 LQKENI. The CDR3 loop reads CASSPASSGRETQYF. The DNA for the CDR3 is TGTGCCAGCTCACCTGCCTCTAGCGGGAGAGAGACCCAGTACTTC.

This chain joins TRBV18 and TRBJ2-1; 10 nucleotides agree with TRBD2. The V gene's germline CDR1 is KGHSH and CDR2 LQKENI. Unmatched junction bases numbered 7, after V lost 3 bases and J lost 5 bases. The CDR3 extends over 16 amino acids. The CDR3 bases are TGTGCCAGCTCACCTGCCGGGACTAGCGCCGACAATGAGCAGTTCTTC. Its protein is CASSPAGTSADNEQFF.

The chain couples TRBV27 to TRBJ2-5; 7 bases are shared with TRBD1. The J call may be in error: the DNA end matches TRBJ2-7 better. The CDR3 sequence is 14 residues long. Per germline, CDR1 MNHEY and CDR2 SMNVEV (reference sequence). CDR3 sequence reads: CASTQTGERYEQYF. In DNA, the CDR3 is TGTGCCAGCACCCAAACAGGGGAACGCTACGAGCAGTACTTC.

This chain uses TRBV11-2 with TRBJ1-1, with 10 bases fitting TRBD1. Germline trimming cut 5 bases from V and 0 bases from J; bases unmatched to any gene: 6. Germline V gene data show CDR1 as SGHAT and CDR2 as FQNNGV. CDR3 length equals 16 residues. The CDR3 loop is CASSLSGTGVNTEAFF. The CDR3 bases are TGTGCCAGCAGCCTTTCCGGGACAGGGGTGAACACTGAAGCTTTCTTT.

This chain connects TRBV29-1 to TRBJ2-1; 10 positions agree with TRBD2. Germline-derived CDR1 and CDR2 are SQVTM and ANQGSEA. The CDR3 has 15 amino acids. J was trimmed by 4 bases and V by 2 bases; bases with no gene match: 5. The chain's CDR3 is CSVEPQTSGYNEQFF. In DNA form, the CDR3 reads TGCAGCGTTGAACCCCAGACTAGCGGGTACAATGAGCAGTTCTTC.

This chain uses TRBV2 with TRBJ2-1; 9 nucleotides align to TRBD2. Germline V gene lookup returns CDR1 SNHLY and CDR2 FYNNEI. The CDR3 covers 17 residues. After removal of 6 bases from V and 3 bases from J, the junction contained 12 bases not matched to a gene. CDR3 nucleotides: TGTGCCAGCAGAAAAGGTACTAGCGGGCAAAACTACAATGAGCAGTTCTTC. This codes for CASRKGTSGQNYNEQFF.

Here the CDR3 DNA reads TGCGCCAGCAGCCAGGACTCCCCTAGCGTATCCATTCAGTACTTC. Its protein product is CASSQDSPSVSIQYF. The chain couples TRBV4-1 to TRBJ2-4; D may be TRBD2 (6 bases). Germline CDR1 and CDR2: MGHRA and YSYEKL. V was shortened by 3 bases and J by 9 bases, with 18 bases between the two germline ends. The CDR3 consists of 15 residues.

CDR3 sequence (DNA): TGTGCCAGCAGCGGAGATTACTCTGGAAACACCATATATTTT. Protein: CASSGDYSGNTIYF. This rearrangement joins TRBV7-2 to TRBJ1-3, with unresolved D. Between the trimmed V and J ends, which lost 5 bases and 0 bases, there was a span of 8 bases. This CDR3 has 14 residues. The germline CDR1 and CDR2 sequences are SGHTA and FQGNSA.

The J gene is TRBJ2-1, the V gene TRBV5-6; D is perhaps TRBD2 (5 bases). Trimming stripped 6 bases from V and 4 bases from J, with 17 bases between. Germline V gene lookup returns CDR1 SGHDT and CDR2 YYEEEE. This CDR3 comprises 15 residues. As DNA, the CDR3 is TGTGCCAGCACCTCGGGGTTCGGGCAGTACAATGAGCAGTTCTTC. Translating gives CASTSGFGQYNEQFF.

The gene calls are TRBV25-1 and TRBJ2-3; 10 positions agree with TRBD2. Germline V gives CDR1 MGHDK, CDR2 SYGVNS. The V and J ends lost 8 bases and 1 base, in that order; junction bases with no gene match: 9. CDR3 size: 16 residues. CDR3 in amino acids: CASDWGLAGGTDTQYF. The CDR3 DNA sequence: TGTGCCAGCGATTGGGGGCTAGCGGGGGGCACAGATACGCAGTATTTT.

This chain joins TRBV7-2 and TRBJ1-1; 9 positions agree with TRBD1. The CDR3 extends over 13 amino acids. From germline, CDR1 is SGHTA and CDR2 FQGNSA. The junction had 3 bases not matched to a gene; V was cut back by 5 bases and J by 5 bases. Here the CDR3 reads CTSSEDRGTEAFF. CDR3 coding DNA: TGTACCAGCAGCGAAGACAGGGGGACTGAAGCTTTCTTT.

This chain joins TRBV27 and TRBJ1-2, with D possibly TRBD1 on 5 matching bases. Germline V gene lookup returns CDR1 MNHEY and CDR2 SMNVEV (reference sequence). Trimming took 5 bases from V and 3 from J, leaving 16 bases between them. The length of the CDR3 is 15 residues. The CDR3 DNA sequence: TGTGCCAGCAGTGACCGATGGGGGGGGTACTATGGCTACACCTTC. This sequence encodes CASSDRWGGYYGYTF.

The J gene is TRBJ2-3, the V gene TRBV15; D possibly corresponds to TRBD1 (6 bases). Germline CDR1 reads LNHNV; CDR2 reads YYDKDF (reference sequence). This CDR3 region has 13 residues. The V end lost 1 base, the J end lost 6 bases, and 8 bases lay between the germline ends. Here the CDR3 DNA reads TGTGCCACCAGCAGAGGACAGGCTGATACGCAGTATTTT. This sequence encodes CATSRGQADTQYF.

The chain recombines TRBV6-4 with TRBJ2-1; 10 nucleotides line up with TRBD2. Germline CDR1 and CDR2: MRHNA and SNTAGT. This CDR3 is built from 16 residues. The V segment lost 6 bases and the J segment 6 bases; nucleotides outside the gene matches: 11. The CDR3 DNA reads TGTGCCAGCAGGGCTCTAGCGGGAGAGTCTGGCAATGAGCAGTTCTTC. Its protein is CASRALAGESGNEQFF.

J is TRBJ1-2 and V is TRBV6-1; D possibly corresponds to TRBD1 (5 bases). Germline V lookup: CDR1 MNHNS, CDR2 SASEGT. V was trimmed by 3 bases and J by 5 bases, leaving 16 bases between them. The CDR3 is made up of 15 amino acids. CDR3 protein: CASSEAGRREYGYTF. For the CDR3, the DNA is TGTGCCAGCAGTGAGGCGGGACGGAGGGAGTATGGCTACACCTTC.

Comment on this clone: The sample holds other DNA sequences that translate to the same CDR3. The rearrangement uses TRBV5-4 and TRBJ1-2; the match to TRBD1 covers 7 bases. Germline loops: CDR1 SGHNT, CDR2 YYREEE (reference sequence). V lost 0 bases and J lost 3; bases outside the gene matches: 2. This CDR3 region has 14 residues. The CDR3 DNA reads TGTGCCAGCAGCTTGGGACAGGGCGACTATGGCTACACCTTC. Translated, it gives CASSLGQGDYGYTF.

This sequence joins TRBV20-1 and TRBJ2-7; D not certain. Germline CDR1 reads DFQATT; CDR2 reads SNEGSKA (reference sequence). This CDR3 is built from 11 residues. With 3 bases removed from V and 0 bases from J, the gap between germline ends came to 3 bases. The CDR3 DNA reads as TGCAGTGCTAGGGCCTCCTACGAGCAGTACTTC. Residues: CSARASYEQYF.

CDR3 loop: CASSRAVLFDYGYTF. In DNA, the CDR3 is TGTGCCAGCAGCCGGGCCGTCTTATTCGACTATGGCTACACCTTC. V is TRBV4-2 and J is TRBJ1-2; D gene unclear. CDR3 length equals 15 residues. Germline V gene lookup returns CDR1 LGHNA and CDR2 YNFKEQ. V dropped 4 bases and J dropped 3 bases, with 15 bases sitting between them.

The gene calls are TRBV28 and TRBJ2-7; D possibly corresponds to TRBD1 (6 bases). Per the germline V gene, CDR1 is MDHEN and CDR2 is SYDVKM. This CDR3 is built from 13 residues. Trimming pared 6 bases from V and 2 bases from J, leaving 11 bases between. The CDR3 coding sequence is TGTGCCAGCAGACAACAGGGTACCTACGAGCAGTACTTC. Translation: CASRQQGTYEQYF.

V and J are TRBV5-6 and TRBJ1-2; D is unresolved. The germline gives CDR1 SGHDT, CDR2 YYEEEE. V gave up 4 bases and J gave up 3 bases, with 7 bases separating them. This CDR3 has 12 residues. The CDR3 nucleotides are TGTGCCAGCAGCCCTGGCTACTATGGCTACACCTTC. This gives the protein CASSPGYYGYTF.

This chain links TRBV2 with TRBJ1-2, with 7 bases lining up with TRBD1. The CDR3 has 15 amino acids. Germline V gene sequence: CDR1 SNHLY, CDR2 FYNNEI. J gave up 1 base and V 4 bases, and 6 bases lay outside the gene matches. CDR3 loop: CASSADRAHNYGYTF. Written as DNA, the CDR3 is TGTGCCAGCAGTGCCGACAGGGCCCATAACTATGGCTACACCTTC.

The J gene is TRBJ1-1, the V gene TRBV15; D not certain. The CDR3 is made up of 16 amino acids. CDR1 is LNHNV and CDR2 is YYDKDF in the germline V gene (reference sequence). The germline V and J ends were trimmed by 0 bases and 6 bases, with 17 bases remaining between them. The DNA of the CDR3 is TGTGCCACCAGCAGAGATATGATTCTAAGAGGCGCTGAAGCTTTCTTT. Protein: CATSRDMILRGAEAFF.